Each of the 29 T cell receptor beta chains below was sequenced from the same sample in a study of T cells in Graves' hyperthyroidism and ophthalmopathy. The investigators amplified TCR beta CDR3 regions from RNA transcripts. During a first-round RT-PCR of the TCR CDR3, the HTBI primer set was used. One entry per CDR3 protein results from TCRdb running MiXCR on the multiplex PCR reads. The sample has around 580,000 distinct CDR3 sequences, around 46% seen once; the top ten hold around 8%. Specimen: peripheral blood or thyroid tissue (not recorded which). Receptor source: a woman aged 18 to 35 with Graves' hyperthyroidism.

As for this clonotype: A read error may account for a junction end that differs from germline. V usage is TRBV29-1 and J usage is TRBJ2-2; 13 bases are shared with TRBD2. Germline V gene lookup returns CDR1 SQVTM and CDR2 ANQGSEA. The CDR3 is 14 residues long. CDR3 sequence reads: CSLGTSGNAGELFF. As DNA, the CDR3 is TGCAGCTTAGGGACTAGCGGGAACGCCGGGGAGCTGTTTTTT.

The chain uses TRBV7-9 and TRBJ1-2, with 9 nucleotides matching TRBD1. V lost 2 bases, J lost 5 bases, and 18 bases stayed unmatched. The V gene's germline CDR1 is SEHNR and CDR2 FQNEAQ (reference sequence). The CDR3 length is 19 residues. DNA for the CDR3: TGTGCCAGCAGCTTACCCGAAACCGGGACAGGGTTGTCTGAATATGGCTACACCTTC. Protein product: CASSLPETGTGLSEYGYTF. The variable domain in full, completed from reference TRBV7-9 and TRBJ1-2, reads DTGVSQNPRHKITKRGQNVTFRCDPISEHNRLYWYRQTLGQGPEFLTYFQNEAQLEKSRLLSDRFSAERPKGSFSTLEIQRTEQGDSAMYLCASSLPETGTGLSEYGYTFGSGTRLTVV.

Of note for this clonotype: At one end, the junction sequence differs from germline, possibly due to a read error. The J gene is TRBJ1-3, the V gene TRBV29-1; no firm D call. The CDR3 spans 14 residues. Germline CDR1 is SQVTM and CDR2 is ANQGSEA. In DNA, the CDR3 is TGCAGCGTTGAAGTCCTCGAGAACCTGAACACTGAAGCTTTT. Its protein is CSVEVLENLNTEAF.

The table lists this clonotype with many counts. The chain is built from TRBV19 and TRBJ2-2; no clear D gene. The V gene's germline CDR1 is LNHDA and CDR2 SQIVND (reference sequence). This CDR3 has 13 residues. Trimming pared 10 bases from V and 3 bases from J, leaving 12 bases between. The chain's CDR3 is CATLETHTGELFF. The CDR3 nucleotides read TGTGCCACCCTAGAAACCCACACCGGGGAGCTGTTTTTT.

This clonotype was detected many times. The genes are TRBV15 and TRBJ1-5; no clear D. In germline, CDR1 is LNHNV, CDR2 YYDKDF (reference sequence). CDR3 size: 14 residues. V was shortened by 1 base and J by 1 base, with 5 bases between the two germline ends. The CDR3 here is CATSRVRSNQPQHF. CDR3 DNA sequence: TGTGCCACCAGCAGAGTGAGAAGCAATCAGCCCCAGCATTTT.

This clonotype was recorded many times. The rearrangement joins TRBV2 to TRBJ1-2; D call uncertain. Deletions cut 4 bases from V and 10 bases from J, with 13 bases between. The CDR3 covers 12 residues. Germline V gene lookup returns CDR1 SNHLY and CDR2 FYNNEI. The CDR3 loop reads CASSVTRNLYTF. CDR3 coding DNA: TGTGCCAGCAGTGTTACGAGGAATCTCTACACCTTC.

V gene TRBV11-3 combines with J gene TRBJ2-2, with 8 bases matching TRBD2. Germline assignment: CDR1 SGHNT and CDR2 YENEEA. With 8 bases clipped from V and 4 bases from J, the junction kept 6 bases outside the gene matches. The CDR3 extends over 14 amino acids. CDR3 DNA sequence: TGTGCCAGCGCGAGCGGGAGTAGCACCGGGGAGCTGTTTTTT. It encodes CASASGSSTGELFF.

The table lists this clonotype with many counts. The rearrangement joins TRBV29-1 to TRBJ1-1; D not certain. Per the germline V gene, CDR1 is SQVTM and CDR2 is ANQGSEA. Trimming took off 7 bases at V and 0 bases at J, with 6 bases between the two ends. The CDR3 is made up of 11 amino acids. Written as DNA, the CDR3 is TGCAGCGGACAATTGAACACTGAAGCTTTCTTT. This gives the protein CSGQLNTEAFF.

In regard to this clonotype: A much larger clone differs from this one at a single base, so this may be a read error. A read error is likely, as this CDR3 ends without the conserved phenylalanine or tryptophan. This chain links TRBV7-9 with TRBJ2-2, with a tentative D call TRBD2 (6 bases). Germline V gives CDR1 SEHNR, CDR2 FQNEAQ (reference sequence). The V and J ends lost 7 bases and 1 base respectively, with 16 bases between them. There are 16 residues in the CDR3. The CDR3 region has the DNA TGTGCCAGCACCTTGGGCGGGACGGGGAACACCGGGGAGCTGTTTTGT. Translation: CASTLGGTGNTGELFC.

This clonotype was detected only a few times. A much larger clonotype is one base distant, so this may be a read error. V gene TRBV6-1 combines with J gene TRBJ2-7; D not certain. Germline V gives CDR1 MNHNS, CDR2 SASEGT. CDR3 length equals 12 residues. The CDR3 region has the DNA TGTACCAGCAGTGAAGACCAGTACGAGCAGTACTTC. Translation: CTSSEDQYEQYF.

The table lists this clonotype with many counts. Its ends do not fully match the called genes, so a read error is possible. The rearrangement joins TRBV13 to TRBJ2-7; D is unclear. This CDR3 spans 14 amino acids. Germline loops: CDR1 PRHDT, CDR2 FYEKMQ (reference sequence). The DNA for the CDR3 is TGTGCCAGCAGCCTAGGAGCGATCACCTACGAGCAGTACTTC. It translates to CASSLGAITYEQYF.

The chain carries TRBV15 and TRBJ2-7; TRBD1 is a possible D gene (6 bases). The germline V and J ends were trimmed by 3 bases and 1 base, with 13 bases remaining between them. The CDR3 is 15 residues long. CDR1 LNHNV and CDR2 YYDKDF come from the germline V gene (reference sequence). CDR3 region: CATSSSGATSYEQYF. The CDR3 nucleotides are TGTGCCACCAGCAGCTCAGGGGCGACATCCTACGAGCAGTACTTC.

With regard to this clonotype: A read error is possible here, since a much larger clone lies one base away. The V and J genes are TRBV24-1 and TRBJ2-5, with 7 bases aligning to TRBD2. Germline V gene lookup returns CDR1 KGHDR and CDR2 SFDVKD. The CDR3 runs 13 residues. Trimming cost V 7 bases and J 5 bases; bases outside gene matches: 6. The CDR3 DNA follows: TGTGCCACCAGGGGGGGGTTGAGGGAGACCCAGTACTTC. It translates to CATRGGLRETQYF.

This clonotype was counted many times. The chain has TRBV6-5 and TRBJ1-4, with D hard to call. Germline V gene sequence: CDR1 MNHEY, CDR2 SVGAGI. The CDR3 loop spans 15 amino acids. The V end lost 3 bases, the J end lost 5 bases, and 13 bases lay between the germline ends. The DNA for the CDR3 is TGTGCCAGCAGTTATCGAGGGAGACCCAATGAAAAACTGTTTTTT. Its protein is CASSYRGRPNEKLFF.

This clonotype was detected a few times. The rearrangement links TRBV29-1 to TRBJ2-1; maybe TRBD2 (7 bases). Germline lookup yields CDR1 SQVTM and CDR2 ANQGSEA. Trimming cost V 4 bases and J 4 bases, with 14 bases left between them. The CDR3 runs to 14 residues. The CDR3 loop reads CSVVGGGGYNEQFF. CDR3 in DNA: TGCAGCGTTGTCGGCGGGGGCGGTTACAATGAGCAGTTCTTC.

The chain couples TRBV20-1 to TRBJ1-2, with D unresolved. The CDR3 contains 12 residues. Per germline, CDR1 DFQATT and CDR2 SNEGSKA (reference sequence). V dropped 6 bases and J dropped 4 bases, with 12 bases sitting between them. CDR3 sequence: CSAIEETYGYTF. CDR3 sequence (DNA): TGCAGTGCGATAGAAGAGACCTATGGCTACACCTTC.

This clonotype has only a few counts. The J gene is TRBJ2-3, the V gene TRBV29-1; 11 bases map to TRBD2. The CDR3 sequence is 16 residues long. The germline CDR1 and CDR2 sequences are SQVTM and ANQGSEA. Trimming cost V 4 bases and J 3 bases; bases outside gene matches: 9. CDR3 bases: TGCAGCGTTGTGGGGGATAGCGGGAGGGTTACAGATACGCAGTATTTT. Protein sequence: CSVVGDSGRVTDTQYF.

The chain uses TRBV29-1 and TRBJ2-5; possibly TRBD1 or TRBD2 for D (7 bases each). The CDR3 consists of 15 residues. The V gene lost 3 bases and the J gene lost 0 bases, with 14 bases spanning the gap. Per germline, CDR1 SQVTM and CDR2 ANQGSEA. CDR3 protein: CSVDRGGYHQETQYF. The CDR3 DNA follows: TGCAGCGTTGACAGGGGGGGGTACCACCAAGAGACCCAGTACTTC.

This clonotype has a count of ten or more. The V and J genes are TRBV12-3 or TRBV12-4 and TRBJ1-6; tentative D call: TRBD1 (6 bases). There are 14 residues in the CDR3. V was clipped by 3 bases and J by 7 bases, with 10 bases between them. In DNA, the CDR3 is TGTGCCAGCAGTTTGGGGGGCCAGAATTCACCCCTCCACTTT. It specifies CASSLGGQNSPLHF.

The gene calls are TRBV7-8 and TRBJ1-5; 12 nucleotides agree with TRBD1. With 0 bases clipped from V and 6 bases from J, the junction kept 6 bases outside the gene matches. Germline V CDR1 and CDR2: SGHVS, FQNEAQ. CDR3 size: 17 residues. As DNA, the CDR3 is TGTGCCAGCAGCTTAGCGCGGGACAGGGGGCGCAGTCAGCCCCAGCATTTT. Its translation is CASSLARDRGRSQPQHF.

In its sample, this clonotype was seen many times. The chain recombines TRBV29-1 with TRBJ1-1; 11 bases map to TRBD1. J gave up 3 bases and V 5 bases, and 5 bases lay outside the gene matches. Germline V gene lookup returns CDR1 SQVTM and CDR2 ANQGSEA. This CDR3 has 14 residues. The CDR3 DNA sequence: TGCAGCGTTACTAGGACAGGGGGCTACACTGAAGCTTTCTTT. Its translation is CSVTRTGGYTEAFF.

This clonotype was detected ten times or more. This chain joins TRBV10-1 and TRBJ2-7, with a tentative D call TRBD1 (10 bases). This CDR3 comprises 16 residues. The V gene lost 5 bases and the J gene lost 5 bases, with 22 bases spanning the gap. From germline, CDR1 is WNHNN and CDR2 SYGVQD (reference sequence). The CDR3 DNA sequence: TGCGCCAGCAGTCCCCTAGCGGGACAGGGGATCAACGAGCAGTACTTC. This encodes CASSPLAGQGINEQYF.

This chain connects TRBV12-5 to TRBJ1-5; D is perhaps TRBD1 (5 bases). The CDR3 spans 16 residues. Germline assignment: CDR1 LGHNT and CDR2 FRNRAP. Trimming left V 0 bases short and J 1 base short, with 10 bases between. CDR3 sequence (DNA): TGTGCTAGTGGTTTGGTAAAGGCAGGGAGCAATCAGCCCCAGCATTTT. This translates into CASGLVKAGSNQPQHF.

As concerns this clonotype: Germline is not matched at one junction end, which may reflect a read error. Here the CDR3 DNA reads TGTGCCAGCAGCTTAGTGGCCAGGATTACCGGGGAGCTGCTTTTT. Its protein is CASSLVARITGELLF. V gene TRBV7-9 combines with J gene TRBJ2-2, with a possible D match to TRBD2 (5 bases). The CDR3 is 15 amino acids. The V gene's germline CDR1 is SEHNR and CDR2 FQNEAQ (reference sequence). The whole variable domain, filled in from reference TRBV7-9 and TRBJ2-2, reads DTGVSQNPRHKITKRGQNVTFRCDPISEHNRLYWYRQTLGQGPEFLTYFQNEAQLEKSRLLSDRFSAERPKGSFSTLEIQRTEQGDSAMYLCASSLVARITGELLFGEGSRLTVL.

The chain carries TRBV24-1 and TRBJ1-5, with 10 bases lining up with TRBD1. After removal of 1 base from V and 5 bases from J, the junction contained 1 base not matched to a gene. The CDR3 covers 15 residues. CDR1 and CDR2 (germline): KGHDR, SFDVKD. The DNA of the CDR3 is TGTGCCACCAGTGATTTTGGGACAGGGGATCAGCCCCAGCATTTT. Translation gives CATSDFGTGDQPQHF.

The DNA of the CDR3 is TGCAGCGGGAATAAAGGAACTGAAGCTTTCTTT. The encoded protein is CSGNKGTEAFF. The genes are TRBV29-1 and TRBJ1-1; D unresolved. The CDR3 spans 11 residues. The germline V gene has CDR1 SQVTM and CDR2 ANQGSEA. Deletions cut 7 bases from V and 5 bases from J, with 11 bases between. The full variable domain, rest sourced from reference TRBV29-1 and TRBJ1-1, is SAVISQKPSRDICQRGTSLTIQCQVDSQVTMMFWYRQQPGQSLTLIATANQGSEATYESGFVIDKFPISRPNLTFSTLTVSNMSPEDSSIYLCSGNKGTEAFFGQGTRLTVV.

This clonotype was detected ten times or more. V is TRBV7-9 and J is TRBJ2-2; D is ambiguous. Germline V gives CDR1 SEHNR, CDR2 FQNEAQ (reference sequence). The V and J ends lost 2 bases and 5 bases respectively, with 6 bases between them. This CDR3 has 13 residues. CDR3 sequence reads: CASSLKQTGELFF. The CDR3 nucleotides are TGTGCCAGCAGCTTAAAACAAACCGGGGAGCTGTTTTTT. Looking up the rest from reference TRBV7-9 and TRBJ2-2 gives the full variable domain: DTGVSQNPRHKITKRGQNVTFRCDPISEHNRLYWYRQTLGQGPEFLTYFQNEAQLEKSRLLSDRFSAERPKGSFSTLEIQRTEQGDSAMYLCASSLKQTGELFFGEGSRLTVL.

The chain combines TRBV9 with TRBJ2-5; D gene unclear. This CDR3 contains 10 residues. In germline, CDR1 is SGDLS, CDR2 YYNGEE. The V and J ends lost 10 bases and 1 base respectively, with 5 bases between them. The CDR3 loop is CASLQETQYF. CDR3 DNA sequence: TGTGCCTCCCTCCAAGAGACCCAGTACTTC. The full variable domain, rest sourced from reference TRBV9 and TRBJ2-5, is DSGVTQTPKHLITATGQRVTLRCSPRSGDLSVYWYQQSLDQGLQFLIQYYNGEERAKGNILERFSAQQFPDLHSELNLSSLELGDSALYFCASLQETQYFGPGTRLLVL.

This clonotype was counted ten times or more. The DNA for the CDR3 is TGTGCCAGCAGCTTAGGGGACACCATAAGGGAGACCCAGTACTTC. It encodes CASSLGDTIRETQYF. V usage is TRBV11-3 and J usage is TRBJ2-5, with D possibly being TRBD1 (6 bases). CDR1 and CDR2 from the germline V gene are SGHNT and YENEEA. V dropped 1 base and J dropped 5 bases, with 14 bases sitting between them. There are 15 residues in the CDR3.